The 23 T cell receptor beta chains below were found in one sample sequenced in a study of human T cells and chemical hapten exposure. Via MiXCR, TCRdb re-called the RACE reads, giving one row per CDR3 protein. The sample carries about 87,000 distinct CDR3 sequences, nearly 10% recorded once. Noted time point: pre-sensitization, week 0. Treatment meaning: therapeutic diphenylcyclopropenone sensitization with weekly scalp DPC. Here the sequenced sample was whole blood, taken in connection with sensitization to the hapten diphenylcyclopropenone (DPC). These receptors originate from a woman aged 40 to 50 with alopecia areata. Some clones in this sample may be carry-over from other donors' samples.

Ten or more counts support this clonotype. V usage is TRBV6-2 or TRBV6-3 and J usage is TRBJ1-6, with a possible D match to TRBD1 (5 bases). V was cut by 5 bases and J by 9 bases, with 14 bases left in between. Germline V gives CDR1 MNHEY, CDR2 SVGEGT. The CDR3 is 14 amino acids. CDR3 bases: TGTGCCAGCAGTAGGACATCTTATTTTTCACCCCTCCACTTT. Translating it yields CASSRTSYFSPLHF.

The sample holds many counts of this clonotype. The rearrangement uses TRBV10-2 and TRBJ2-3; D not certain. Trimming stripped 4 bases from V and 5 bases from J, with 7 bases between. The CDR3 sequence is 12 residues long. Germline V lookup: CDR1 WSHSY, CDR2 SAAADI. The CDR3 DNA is TGCGCCAGCAGTGGTATTGAAGATACGCAGTATTTT. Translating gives CASSGIEDTQYF.

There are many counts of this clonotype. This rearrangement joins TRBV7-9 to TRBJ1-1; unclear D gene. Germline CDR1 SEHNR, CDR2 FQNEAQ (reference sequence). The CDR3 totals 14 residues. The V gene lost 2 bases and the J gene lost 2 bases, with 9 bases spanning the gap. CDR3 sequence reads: CASSLLDINTEAFF. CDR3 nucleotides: TGTGCCAGCAGCTTACTTGACATAAACACTGAAGCTTTCTTT.

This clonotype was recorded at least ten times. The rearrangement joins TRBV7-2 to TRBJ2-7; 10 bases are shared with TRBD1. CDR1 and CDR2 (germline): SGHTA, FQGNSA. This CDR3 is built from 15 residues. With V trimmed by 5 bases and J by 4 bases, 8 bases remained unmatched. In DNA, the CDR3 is TGTGCCAGCAGCGGGACGTGGACAGGGGGATACGAGCAGTACTTC. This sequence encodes CASSGTWTGGYEQYF.

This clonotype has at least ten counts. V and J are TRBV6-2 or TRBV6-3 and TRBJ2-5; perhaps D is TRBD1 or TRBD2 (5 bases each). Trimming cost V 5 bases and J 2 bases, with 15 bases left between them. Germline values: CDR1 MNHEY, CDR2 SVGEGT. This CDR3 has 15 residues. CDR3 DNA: TGTGCCAGCAGTGTAGGGACCGTGACTCAAGAGACCCAGTACTTC. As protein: CASSVGTVTQETQYF.

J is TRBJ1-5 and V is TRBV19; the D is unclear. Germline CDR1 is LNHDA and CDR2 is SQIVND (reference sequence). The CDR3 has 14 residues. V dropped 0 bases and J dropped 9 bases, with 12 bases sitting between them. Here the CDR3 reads CASSIDGRGRPQHF. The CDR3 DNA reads TGTGCCAGTAGTATAGATGGCCGAGGACGGCCCCAGCATTTT.

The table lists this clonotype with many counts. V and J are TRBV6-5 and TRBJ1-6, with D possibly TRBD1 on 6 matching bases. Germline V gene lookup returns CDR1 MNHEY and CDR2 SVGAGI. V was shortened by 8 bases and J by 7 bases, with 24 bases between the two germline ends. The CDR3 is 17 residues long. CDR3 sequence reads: CASATLDSLVVNSPLHF. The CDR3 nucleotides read TGTGCCAGCGCAACCTTGGACAGCTTAGTTGTGAATTCACCCCTCCACTTT.

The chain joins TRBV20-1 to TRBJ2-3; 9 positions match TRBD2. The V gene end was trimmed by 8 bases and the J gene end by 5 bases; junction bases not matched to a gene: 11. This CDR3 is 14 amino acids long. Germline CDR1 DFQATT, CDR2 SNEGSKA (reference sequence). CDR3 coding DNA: TGCAGTCCTCGCGGGGGGGCCTATGTAGATACGCAGTATTTT. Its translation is CSPRGGAYVDTQYF.

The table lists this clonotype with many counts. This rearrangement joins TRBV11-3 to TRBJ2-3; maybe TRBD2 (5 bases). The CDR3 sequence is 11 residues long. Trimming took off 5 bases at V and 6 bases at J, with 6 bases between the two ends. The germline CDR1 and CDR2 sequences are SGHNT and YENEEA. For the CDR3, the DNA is TGTGCCAGCAGCAGAGGGGATACGCAGTATTTT. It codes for CASSRGDTQYF.

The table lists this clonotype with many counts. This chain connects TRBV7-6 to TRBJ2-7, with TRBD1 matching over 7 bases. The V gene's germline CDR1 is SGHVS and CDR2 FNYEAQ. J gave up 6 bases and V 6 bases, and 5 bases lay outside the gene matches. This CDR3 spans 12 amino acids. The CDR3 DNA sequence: TGTGCCAGCAGTACTCCAGGGGGCGAGCAGTACTTC. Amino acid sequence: CASSTPGGEQYF. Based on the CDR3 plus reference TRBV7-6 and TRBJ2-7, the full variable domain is GAGVSQSPRYKVTKRGQDVALRCDPISGHVSLYWYRQALGQGPEFLTYFNYEAQQDKSGLPNDRFSAERPEGSISTLTIQRTEQRDSAMYRCASSTPGGEQYFGPGTRLTVT.

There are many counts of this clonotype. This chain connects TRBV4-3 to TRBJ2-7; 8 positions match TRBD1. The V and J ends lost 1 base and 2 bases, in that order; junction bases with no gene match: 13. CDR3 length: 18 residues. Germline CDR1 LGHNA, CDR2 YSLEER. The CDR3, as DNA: TGCGCCAGCAGCCAAGGAATAGCAACCGACAGGGGAACCTACGAGCAGTACTTC. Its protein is CASSQGIATDRGTYEQYF.

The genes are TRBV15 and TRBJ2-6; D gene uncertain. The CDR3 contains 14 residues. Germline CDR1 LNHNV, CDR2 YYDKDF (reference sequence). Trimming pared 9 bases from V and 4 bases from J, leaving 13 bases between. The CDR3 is CATFSGTGANVLTF. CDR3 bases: TGTGCCACTTTCTCGGGTACCGGGGCCAACGTCCTGACTTTC.

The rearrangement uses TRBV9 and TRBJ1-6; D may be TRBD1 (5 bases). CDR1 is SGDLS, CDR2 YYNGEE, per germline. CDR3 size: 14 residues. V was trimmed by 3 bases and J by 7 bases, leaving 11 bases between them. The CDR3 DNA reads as TGTGCCAGCAGCGCCGGTCGGGGGAATTCACCCCTCCACTTT. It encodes CASSAGRGNSPLHF.

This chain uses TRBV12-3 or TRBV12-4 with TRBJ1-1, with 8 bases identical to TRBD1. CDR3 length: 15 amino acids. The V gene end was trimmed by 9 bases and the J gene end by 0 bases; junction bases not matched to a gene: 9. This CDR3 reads CASMPRTGMNTEAFF. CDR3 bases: TGTGCCAGTATGCCAAGGACAGGGATGAACACTGAAGCTTTCTTT.

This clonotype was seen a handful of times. CDR3 protein: CASSLEEGRAGPKGNEQFF. CDR3 DNA sequence: TGTGCCAGCAGCTTAGAGGAAGGGCGGGCAGGCCCTAAAGGGAATGAGCAGTTCTTC. The rearrangement links TRBV7-9 to TRBJ2-1; tentatively, D is TRBD2 (5 bases). CDR1 is SEHNR, CDR2 FQNEAQ, per germline (reference sequence). The CDR3 spans 19 residues. V was clipped by 1 base and J by 7 bases, with 26 bases between them.

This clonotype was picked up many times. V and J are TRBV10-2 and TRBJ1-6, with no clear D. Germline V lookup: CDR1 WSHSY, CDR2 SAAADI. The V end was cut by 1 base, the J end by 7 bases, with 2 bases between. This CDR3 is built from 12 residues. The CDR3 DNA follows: TGCGCCAGCAGTGAGTTAAATTCACCCCTCCACTTT. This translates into CASSELNSPLHF.

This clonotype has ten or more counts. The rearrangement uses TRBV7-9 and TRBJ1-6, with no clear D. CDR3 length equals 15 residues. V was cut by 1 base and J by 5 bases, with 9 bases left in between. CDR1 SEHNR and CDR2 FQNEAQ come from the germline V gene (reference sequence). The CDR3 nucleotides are TGTGCCAGCAGCTTAGATGCTCCTAATAATTCACCCCTCCACTTT. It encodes CASSLDAPNNSPLHF.

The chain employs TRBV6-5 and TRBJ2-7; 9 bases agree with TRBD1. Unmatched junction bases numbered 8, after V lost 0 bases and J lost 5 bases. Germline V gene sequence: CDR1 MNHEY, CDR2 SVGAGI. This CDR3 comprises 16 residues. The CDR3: CASSYSIGTGTHEQYF. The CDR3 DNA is TGTGCCAGCAGTTACTCGATCGGGACAGGGACCCACGAGCAGTACTTC.

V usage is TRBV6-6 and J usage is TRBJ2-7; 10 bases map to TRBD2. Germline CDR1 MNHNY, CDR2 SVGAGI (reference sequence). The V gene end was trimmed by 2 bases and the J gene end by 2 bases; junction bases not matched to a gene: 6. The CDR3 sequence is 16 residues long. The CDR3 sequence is CASSYPTSGRPYEQYF. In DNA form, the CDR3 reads TGTGCCAGCAGTTACCCGACTAGCGGGCGTCCCTACGAGCAGTACTTC.

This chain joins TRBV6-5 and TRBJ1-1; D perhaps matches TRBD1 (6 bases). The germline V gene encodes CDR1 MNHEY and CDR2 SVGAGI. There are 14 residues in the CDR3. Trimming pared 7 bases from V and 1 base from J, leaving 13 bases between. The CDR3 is CASTPRGANTEAFF. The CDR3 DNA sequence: TGTGCCAGCACCCCCAGGGGTGCGAACACTGAAGCTTTCTTT.

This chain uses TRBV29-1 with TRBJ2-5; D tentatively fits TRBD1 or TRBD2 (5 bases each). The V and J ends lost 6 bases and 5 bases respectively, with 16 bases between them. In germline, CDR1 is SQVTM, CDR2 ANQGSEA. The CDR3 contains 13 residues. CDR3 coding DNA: TGCAGCGTGAAGACACCATGGGGGGAGACCCAGTACTTC. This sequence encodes CSVKTPWGETQYF.

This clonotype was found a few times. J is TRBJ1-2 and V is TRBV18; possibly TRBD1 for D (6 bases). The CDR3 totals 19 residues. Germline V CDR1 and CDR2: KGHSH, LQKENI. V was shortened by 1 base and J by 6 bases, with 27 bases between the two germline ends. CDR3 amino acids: CASSPRGTEGLYREDGYTF. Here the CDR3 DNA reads TGTGCCAGCTCACCACGGGGGACGGAAGGGTTGTACAGGGAAGATGGCTACACCTTC.

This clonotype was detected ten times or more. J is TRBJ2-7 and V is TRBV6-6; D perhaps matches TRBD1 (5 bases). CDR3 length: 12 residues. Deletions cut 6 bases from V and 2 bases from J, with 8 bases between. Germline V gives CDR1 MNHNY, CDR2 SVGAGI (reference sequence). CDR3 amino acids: CASRDRPYEQYF. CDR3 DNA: TGTGCCAGCAGAGACAGACCCTACGAGCAGTACTTC.